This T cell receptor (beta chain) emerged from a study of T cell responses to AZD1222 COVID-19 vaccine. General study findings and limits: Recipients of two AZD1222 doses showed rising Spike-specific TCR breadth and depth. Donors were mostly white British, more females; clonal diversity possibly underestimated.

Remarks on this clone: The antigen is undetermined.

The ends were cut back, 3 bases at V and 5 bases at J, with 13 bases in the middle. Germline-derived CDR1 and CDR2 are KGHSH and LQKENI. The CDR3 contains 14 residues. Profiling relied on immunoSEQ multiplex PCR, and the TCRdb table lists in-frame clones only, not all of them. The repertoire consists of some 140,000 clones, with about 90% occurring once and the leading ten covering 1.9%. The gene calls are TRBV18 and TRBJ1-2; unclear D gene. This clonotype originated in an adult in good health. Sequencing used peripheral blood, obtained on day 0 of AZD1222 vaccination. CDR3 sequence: CASSPGASPYGYTF. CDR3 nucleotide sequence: TGTGCCAGCTCACCTGGTGCCTCTCCATATGGCTACACCTTC.